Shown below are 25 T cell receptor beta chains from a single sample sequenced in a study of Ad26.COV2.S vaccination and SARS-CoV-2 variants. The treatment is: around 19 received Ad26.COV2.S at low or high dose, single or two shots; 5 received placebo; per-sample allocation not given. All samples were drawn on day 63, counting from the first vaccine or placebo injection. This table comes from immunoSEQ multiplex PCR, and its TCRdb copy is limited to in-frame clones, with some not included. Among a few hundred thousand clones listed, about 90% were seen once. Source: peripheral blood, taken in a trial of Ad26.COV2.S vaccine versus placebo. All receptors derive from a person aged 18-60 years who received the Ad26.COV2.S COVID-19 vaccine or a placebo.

The CDR3 DNA reads TGTGCCAGCAGCTCGTATAGCGGGATCCAAGAGACCCAGTACTTC. Its protein is CASSSYSGIQETQYF. V gene TRBV3-1 (or the pseudogene TRBV3-2) combines with J gene TRBJ2-5; 8 nucleotides agree with TRBD2. V lost 5 bases and J lost 1; bases outside the gene matches: 6. Per the germline V gene, CDR1 is LGHDT and CDR2 is YNNKEL (reference sequence). This CDR3 has 15 residues.

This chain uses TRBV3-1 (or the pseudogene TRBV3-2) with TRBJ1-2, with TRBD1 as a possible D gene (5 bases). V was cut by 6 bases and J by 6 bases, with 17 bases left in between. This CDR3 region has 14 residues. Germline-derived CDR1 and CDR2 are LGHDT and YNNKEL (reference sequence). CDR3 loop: CASRDGQGNDGYTF. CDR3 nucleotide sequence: TGTGCCAGCAGGGATGGGCAGGGCAACGATGGCTACACCTTC.

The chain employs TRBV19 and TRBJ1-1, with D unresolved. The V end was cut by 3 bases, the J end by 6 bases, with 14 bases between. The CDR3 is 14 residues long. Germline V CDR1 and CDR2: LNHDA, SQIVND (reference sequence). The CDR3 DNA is TGTGCCAGTAGTATGTCGGTGGGTGTACCTGAAGCTTTCTTT. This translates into CASSMSVGVPEAFF.

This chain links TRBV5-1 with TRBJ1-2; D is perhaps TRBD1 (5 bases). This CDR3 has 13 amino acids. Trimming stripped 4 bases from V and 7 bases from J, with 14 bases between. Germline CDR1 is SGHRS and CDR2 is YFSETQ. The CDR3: CASSNPIGGGYTF. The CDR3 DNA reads TGCGCCAGCAGCAACCCGATCGGGGGTGGCTACACCTTC.

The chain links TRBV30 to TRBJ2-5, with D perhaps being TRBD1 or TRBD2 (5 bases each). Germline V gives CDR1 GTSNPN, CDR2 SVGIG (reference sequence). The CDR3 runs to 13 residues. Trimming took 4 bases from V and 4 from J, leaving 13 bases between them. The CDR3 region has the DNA TGTGCCTGGACCCAGGGTGGAGGAGAGACCCAGTACTTC. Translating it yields CAWTQGGGETQYF.

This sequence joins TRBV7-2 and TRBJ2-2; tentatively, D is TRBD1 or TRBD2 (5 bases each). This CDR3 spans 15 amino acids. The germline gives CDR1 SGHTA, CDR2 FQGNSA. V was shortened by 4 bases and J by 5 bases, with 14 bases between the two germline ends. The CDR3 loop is CASSSWGWETGELFF. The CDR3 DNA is TGTGCCAGCAGCTCATGGGGGTGGGAAACCGGGGAGCTGTTTTTT.

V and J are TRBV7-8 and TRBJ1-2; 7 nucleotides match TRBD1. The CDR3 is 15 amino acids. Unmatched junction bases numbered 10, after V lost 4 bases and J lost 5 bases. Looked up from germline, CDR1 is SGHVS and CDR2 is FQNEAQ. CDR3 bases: TGTGCCAGCAGCTCCGATCTAACAGGGGTTTATGGCTACACCTTC. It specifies CASSSDLTGVYGYTF.

CDR3 region: CASSTSGAYEQYF. CDR3 bases: TGTGCCAGTAGTACTAGCGGGGCCTACGAGCAGTACTTC. The V gene is TRBV19, the J gene TRBJ2-7; 9 bases agree with TRBD2. Germline values: CDR1 LNHDA, CDR2 SQIVND (reference sequence). This CDR3 region has 13 residues. The V segment lost 4 bases and the J segment 2 bases; nucleotides outside the gene matches: 0.

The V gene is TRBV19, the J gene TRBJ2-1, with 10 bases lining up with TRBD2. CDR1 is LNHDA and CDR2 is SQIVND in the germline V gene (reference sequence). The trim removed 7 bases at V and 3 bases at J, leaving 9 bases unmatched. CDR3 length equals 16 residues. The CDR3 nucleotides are TGTGCCAGTACGGCTAGCGGGGGCCTAATCTACAATGAGCAGTTCTTC. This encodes CASTASGGLIYNEQFF.

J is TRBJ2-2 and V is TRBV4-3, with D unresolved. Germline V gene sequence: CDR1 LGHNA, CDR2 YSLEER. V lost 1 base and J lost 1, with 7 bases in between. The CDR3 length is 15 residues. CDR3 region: CASSQGAENTGELFF. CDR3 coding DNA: TGCGCCAGCAGCCAAGGGGCGGAGAACACCGGGGAGCTGTTTTTT.

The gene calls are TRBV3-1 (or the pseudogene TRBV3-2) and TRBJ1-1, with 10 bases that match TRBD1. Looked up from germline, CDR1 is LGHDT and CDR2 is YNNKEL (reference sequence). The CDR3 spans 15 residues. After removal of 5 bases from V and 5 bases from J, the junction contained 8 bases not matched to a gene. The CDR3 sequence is CASSISGTGETEAFF. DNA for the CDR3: TGTGCCAGCAGCATTTCCGGGACAGGGGAAACTGAAGCTTTCTTT.

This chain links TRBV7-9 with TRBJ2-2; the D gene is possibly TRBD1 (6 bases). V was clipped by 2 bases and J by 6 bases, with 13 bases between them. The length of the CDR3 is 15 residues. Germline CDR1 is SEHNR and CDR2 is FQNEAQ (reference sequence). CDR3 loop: CASSLTGTFPGELFF. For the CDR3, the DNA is TGTGCCAGCAGCTTAACCGGGACATTCCCCGGGGAGCTGTTTTTT.

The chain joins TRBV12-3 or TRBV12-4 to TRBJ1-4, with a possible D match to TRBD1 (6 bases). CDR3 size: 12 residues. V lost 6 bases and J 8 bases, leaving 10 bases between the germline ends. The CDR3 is CASRDSSEKLFF. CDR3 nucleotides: TGTGCCAGCAGGGACAGCTCCGAAAAACTGTTTTTT.

The CDR3 reads CASSLRQANYGYTF. CDR3 DNA: TGCGCCAGCAGCCTACGACAGGCTAACTATGGCTACACCTTC. The chain is built from TRBV5-1 and TRBJ1-2, with D perhaps matching TRBD1 (6 bases). The CDR3 contains 14 residues. The V end was cut by 4 bases, the J end by 0 bases, with 10 bases between. Germline CDR1 and CDR2: SGHRS and YFSETQ.

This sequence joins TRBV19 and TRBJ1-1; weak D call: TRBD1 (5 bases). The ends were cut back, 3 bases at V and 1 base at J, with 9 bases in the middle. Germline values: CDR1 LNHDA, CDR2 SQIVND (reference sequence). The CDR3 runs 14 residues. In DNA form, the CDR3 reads TGTGCCAGTAGTATGGGGACTAAGAACACTGAAGCTTTCTTT. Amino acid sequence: CASSMGTKNTEAFF.

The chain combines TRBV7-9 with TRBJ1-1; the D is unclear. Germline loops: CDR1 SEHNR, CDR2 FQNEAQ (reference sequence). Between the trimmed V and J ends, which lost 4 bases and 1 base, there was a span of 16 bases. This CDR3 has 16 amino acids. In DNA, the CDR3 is TGTGCCAGCAGCTCCCTTGAGGGAATTAGGAACACTGAAGCTTTCTTT. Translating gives CASSSLEGIRNTEAFF.

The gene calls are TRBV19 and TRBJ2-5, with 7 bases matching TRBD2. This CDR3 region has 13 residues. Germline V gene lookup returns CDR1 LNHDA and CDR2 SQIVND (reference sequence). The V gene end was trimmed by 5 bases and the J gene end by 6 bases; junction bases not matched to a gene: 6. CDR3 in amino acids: CASSPGGLQTQYF. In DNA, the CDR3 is TGTGCCAGTAGTCCGGGAGGATTACAGACCCAGTACTTC.

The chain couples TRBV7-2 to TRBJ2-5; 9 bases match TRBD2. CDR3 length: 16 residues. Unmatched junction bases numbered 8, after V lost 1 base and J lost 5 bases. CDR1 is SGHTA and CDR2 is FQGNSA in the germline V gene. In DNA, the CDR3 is TGTGCCAGCAGCTTAGGGTCTCTAGCGGGGCGCGAGACCCAGTACTTC. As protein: CASSLGSLAGRETQYF.

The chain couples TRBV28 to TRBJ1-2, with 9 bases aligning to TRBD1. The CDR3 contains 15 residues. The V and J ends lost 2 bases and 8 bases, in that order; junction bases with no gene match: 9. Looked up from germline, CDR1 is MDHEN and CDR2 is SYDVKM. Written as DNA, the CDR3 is TGTGCCAGCAGTTTACCGGGACAGGGATGGGACGGCTACACCTTC. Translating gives CASSLPGQGWDGYTF.

The CDR3 here is CANSRTGSSYEQYF. CDR3 coding DNA: TGTGCCAACTCCAGGACAGGGAGCTCCTACGAGCAGTACTTC. The chain links TRBV2 to TRBJ2-7; TRBD1 agrees at 8 bases. Per the germline V gene, CDR1 is SNHLY and CDR2 is FYNNEI. J was trimmed by 0 bases and V by 10 bases; bases with no gene match: 8. There are 14 residues in the CDR3.

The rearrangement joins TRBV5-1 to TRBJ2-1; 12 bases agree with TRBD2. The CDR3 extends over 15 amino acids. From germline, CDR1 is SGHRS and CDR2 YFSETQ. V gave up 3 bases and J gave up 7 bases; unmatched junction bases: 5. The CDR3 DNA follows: TGCGCCAGCAGCTCAGGACTAGCGGGGACGAATGAGCAGTTCTTC. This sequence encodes CASSSGLAGTNEQFF.

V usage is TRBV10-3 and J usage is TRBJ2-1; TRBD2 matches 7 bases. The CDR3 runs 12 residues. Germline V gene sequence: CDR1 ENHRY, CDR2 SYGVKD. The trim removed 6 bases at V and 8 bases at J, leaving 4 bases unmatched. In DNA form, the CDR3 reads TGTGCCATCAGCGAACGGGGGGATGAGCAGTTCTTC. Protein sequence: CAISERGDEQFF.

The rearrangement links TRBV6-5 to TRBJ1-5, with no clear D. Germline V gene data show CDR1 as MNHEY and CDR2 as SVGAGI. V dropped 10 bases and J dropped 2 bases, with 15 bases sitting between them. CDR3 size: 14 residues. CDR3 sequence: CATKDSSGNQPQHF. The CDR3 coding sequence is TGTGCCACCAAAGACTCGAGCGGCAATCAGCCCCAGCATTTT.

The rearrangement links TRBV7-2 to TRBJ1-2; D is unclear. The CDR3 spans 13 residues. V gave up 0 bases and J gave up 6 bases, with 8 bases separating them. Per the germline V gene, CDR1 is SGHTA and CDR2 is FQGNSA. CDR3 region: CASSLAGPDGYTF. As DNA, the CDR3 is TGTGCCAGCAGCTTAGCAGGTCCGGATGGCTACACCTTC.

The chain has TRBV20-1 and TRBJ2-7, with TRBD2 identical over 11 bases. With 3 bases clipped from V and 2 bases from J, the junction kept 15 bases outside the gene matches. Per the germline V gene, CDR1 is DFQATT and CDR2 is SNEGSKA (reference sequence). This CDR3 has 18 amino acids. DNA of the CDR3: TGCAGTGCTAGTTTCGGTGGGCTAGCGGGGGGAAATACCTACGAGCAGTACTTC. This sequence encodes CSASFGGLAGGNTYEQYF.